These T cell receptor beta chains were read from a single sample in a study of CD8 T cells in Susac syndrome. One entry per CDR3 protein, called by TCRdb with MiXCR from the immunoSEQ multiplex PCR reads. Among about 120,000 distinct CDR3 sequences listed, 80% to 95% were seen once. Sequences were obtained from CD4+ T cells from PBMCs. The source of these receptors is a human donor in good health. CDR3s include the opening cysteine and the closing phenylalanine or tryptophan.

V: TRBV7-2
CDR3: CASSPRYRTYEQYF

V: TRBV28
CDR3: CASRRQIPSDYEQYF

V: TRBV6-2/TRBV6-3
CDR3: CAVRRTSGANVLTF

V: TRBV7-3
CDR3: CASSLRSTGVTGANVLTF

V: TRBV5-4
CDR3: CASSLYSYGYTF

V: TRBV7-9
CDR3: CASSRDDHEQYF

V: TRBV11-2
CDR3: CASSSTLDGSSYNSPLHF

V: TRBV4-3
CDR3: CASSRGGAGGGETQYF

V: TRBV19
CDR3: CASSADSSRRPQHF

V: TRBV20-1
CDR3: CSARRQGTFPNTGELFF

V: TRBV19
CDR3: CASSSDRGPEAFF

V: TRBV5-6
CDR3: CASSFSPGQGARELFF

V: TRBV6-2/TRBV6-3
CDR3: CASSQTSGGETQYF

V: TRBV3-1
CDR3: CASSQEARRGYTF